This T cell receptor beta chain was profiled in a study of blood T cell repertoires in COVID-19. Background on the study: COVID-19 samples from acute and convalescent phases originated in the United States, Italy and Spain.

Losses at the gene ends were 4 bases for V and 3 bases for J; bases not matched to a gene: 5. Germline CDR1 is WNHNN and CDR2 is SYGVQD (reference sequence). The CDR3 has 16 residues. Original methodology: Amplification of reference gene primers was used by the study to estimate nucleated cell counts. Produced via immunoSEQ multiplex PCR; TCRdb's table is partial and in-frame only. V, J and clone size derive from that table, while D and trimming were established from the DNA sequence. The sample shows tens of thousands of clones, 84% of them seen only once. The rearrangement uses TRBV10-1 and TRBJ2-1; 11 bases match TRBD1. What was sequenced was peripheral blood. This clonotype was obtained from a man aged 70-80 years with acute or convalescent COVID-19. Here the CDR3 reads CASSVSGTGGYNEQFF. CDR3 nucleotides: TGCGCCAGCAGTGTGTCCGGGACAGGGGGCTACAATGAGCAGTTCTTC.